The 18 T cell receptor beta chains reported below all come from one sample, sequenced in a study of cytomegalovirus exposure and HLA in healthy donors. Researchers ran the PCR with 60 Vbeta and 13 Jbeta primers. Assay: immunoSEQ multiplex PCR; the TCRdb copy retains only in-frame clones and omits some. The table lists 77,000 or so clones, 75% of them singletons. Sample: PBMCs. The receptors derive from a woman between 35 and 50 years old in good health and CMV-seronegative.

The J gene is TRBJ2-5, the V gene TRBV6-1, with 8 bases matching TRBD2. The assigned J gene may be wrong: the sequence end matches TRBJ2-7 better. The CDR3 sequence is 15 residues long. The germline CDR1 and CDR2 sequences are MNHNS and SASEGT. In DNA form, the CDR3 reads TGTGCCAGCATTCTAATAAGCGGGGGTCTAAACGAGCAGTACTTC. The encoded protein is CASILISGGLNEQYF.

The chain joins TRBV20-1 to TRBJ1-2; D unclear. The germline gives CDR1 DFQATT, CDR2 SNEGSKA (reference sequence). There are 10 residues in the CDR3. V was cut by 4 bases and J by 8 bases, with 8 bases left in between. DNA for the CDR3: TGCAGTGCTACCGACAACGGCTACACCTTC. Its translation is CSATDNGYTF.

This sequence joins TRBV7-9 and TRBJ2-1; 10 bases are a match to TRBD2. Unmatched junction bases numbered 19, after V lost 6 bases and J lost 5 bases. The CDR3 totals 19 residues. Germline CDR1 reads SEHNR; CDR2 reads FQNEAQ (reference sequence). As DNA, the CDR3 is TGTGCCAGCAGACCAACAGGCGCGGGCCTAGCGGGAGAAGACAATGAGCAGTTCTTC. Translated, it gives CASRPTGAGLAGEDNEQFF. The full variable domain, completed using reference TRBV7-9 and TRBJ2-1, is DTGVSQNPRHKITKRGQNVTFRCDPISEHNRLYWYRQTLGQGPEFLTYFQNEAQLEKSRLLSDRFSAERPKGSFSTLEIQRTEQGDSAMYLCASRPTGAGLAGEDNEQFFGPGTRLTVL.

The chain uses TRBV6-1 and TRBJ2-1; 7 bases fit TRBD2. The length of the CDR3 is 14 residues. Germline V lookup: CDR1 MNHNS, CDR2 SASEGT. V was clipped by 3 bases and J by 13 bases; unmatched bases: 12. The CDR3 bases are TGTGCCAGCAGTGAGGACGGGAGGCCCCCTGGACAGTTCTTC. It codes for CASSEDGRPPGQFF.

The rearrangement uses TRBV7-2 and TRBJ2-7, with D uncertain. Germline lookup yields CDR1 SGHTA and CDR2 FQGNSA. CDR3 length: 14 residues. V lost 5 bases and J lost 0, with 11 bases in between. The CDR3 DNA follows: TGTGCCAGCAGCCCACAGAAAGGCTCCTACGAGCAGTACTTC. Translation gives CASSPQKGSYEQYF.

This sequence joins TRBV6-6 and TRBJ2-3; D gene unclear. The CDR3 extends over 12 amino acids. Trimming removed 8 bases from V and 2 bases from J, with 8 bases in between. The germline V gene has CDR1 MNHNY and CDR2 SVGAGI (reference sequence). The CDR3 sequence: CASAEFTDTQYF. The CDR3 DNA reads as TGTGCCAGCGCGGAGTTCACAGATACGCAGTATTTT.

The chain joins TRBV28 to TRBJ2-7; D may be TRBD2 (6 bases). This CDR3 region has 15 residues. The ends were cut back, 6 bases at V and 0 bases at J, with 15 bases in the middle. Germline V lookup: CDR1 MDHEN, CDR2 SYDVKM. CDR3: CASSLGGEDSYEQYF. The CDR3 coding sequence is TGTGCCAGCAGCCTTGGCGGGGAGGACTCCTACGAGCAGTACTTC.

This sequence joins TRBV5-1 and TRBJ1-1; 7 bases align to TRBD1. Germline assignment: CDR1 SGHRS and CDR2 YFSETQ. J gave up 1 base and V 6 bases, and 9 bases lay outside the gene matches. CDR3 length: 15 residues. CDR3 residues: CASTVDGTANTEAFF. CDR3 bases: TGCGCCAGCACTGTTGACGGGACAGCGAACACTGAAGCTTTCTTT.

This rearrangement joins TRBV11-2 to TRBJ2-7; D is possibly TRBD2 (5 bases). Germline V CDR1 and CDR2: SGHAT, FQNNGV. CDR3 length: 16 amino acids. V shed 0 bases and J shed 1 base, with 13 bases lying between them. CDR3: CASSLDSDHGSYEQYF. CDR3 in DNA: TGTGCCAGCAGCTTAGATAGCGACCATGGTTCCTACGAGCAGTACTTC. Complete variable domain (other parts from reference TRBV11-2 and TRBJ2-7): EAGVAQSPRYKIIEKRQSVAFWCNPISGHATLYWYQQILGQGPKLLIQFQNNGVVDDSQLPKDRFSAERLKGVDSTLKIQPAKLEDSAVYLCASSLDSDHGSYEQYFGPGTRLTVT.

V and J are TRBV6-4 and TRBJ2-1, with TRBD2 matching 9 bases. The germline gives CDR1 MRHNA, CDR2 SNTAGT. V trimming: 6 bases; J trimming: 6 bases; junction bases outside the gene matches: 9. This CDR3 spans 15 amino acids. The CDR3: CASSELSGRRNEQFF. The CDR3 DNA sequence: TGTGCCAGCAGCGAGCTAAGCGGGAGGCGCAATGAGCAGTTCTTC.

This clone was detected only once. The gene calls are TRBV13 and TRBJ2-1; 7 nucleotides align to TRBD2. The CDR3 is made up of 13 amino acids. Per germline, CDR1 PRHDT and CDR2 FYEKMQ (reference sequence). V trimming: 4 bases; J trimming: 9 bases; junction bases outside the gene matches: 6. The CDR3 loop reads CASSSRSSGEQFF. The CDR3 DNA follows: TGTGCCAGCAGCTCACGATCTAGCGGTGAGCAGTTCTTC.

The chain joins TRBV29-1 to TRBJ2-7; possible D gene TRBD1, 6 bases. V lost 6 bases, J lost 3 bases, and 9 bases lay in between. The CDR3 has 11 amino acids. Germline V lookup: CDR1 SQVTM, CDR2 ANQGSEA. CDR3 in DNA: TGCAGCGTAGGGGACAACTACGAGCAGTACTTC. Its translation is CSVGDNYEQYF.

This clone was counted between two and nine times. The chain joins TRBV6-5 to TRBJ2-2, with D tentatively TRBD1 (5 bases). The CDR3 totals 14 residues. Looked up from germline, CDR1 is MNHEY and CDR2 is SVGAGI. V shed 6 bases and J shed 6 bases, with 14 bases lying between them. DNA of the CDR3: TGTGCCAGCAGGCAGGGCCCCGAGGCCGGGGAGCTGTTTTTT. It specifies CASRQGPEAGELFF.

This sequence joins TRBV19 and TRBJ1-2, with TRBD1 matching 7 bases. Germline CDR1 and CDR2: LNHDA and SQIVND (reference sequence). The CDR3 sequence is 13 residues long. Trimming at V came to 3 bases and at J to 2 bases, leaving 0 bases not matched to a gene. The chain's CDR3 is CASSMTGNYGYTF. Written as DNA, the CDR3 is TGTGCCAGTAGTATGACAGGGAACTATGGCTACACCTTC.

The chain links TRBV30 to TRBJ1-4, with 10 bases lining up with TRBD1. Germline V gene lookup returns CDR1 GTSNPN and CDR2 SVGIG (reference sequence). With 3 bases clipped from V and 4 bases from J, the junction kept 8 bases outside the gene matches. The CDR3 extends over 16 amino acids. The CDR3 loop is CAWSADRGLSNEKLFF. In DNA form, the CDR3 reads TGTGCCTGGAGCGCTGACAGGGGGCTTAGTAATGAAAAACTGTTTTTT.

This chain joins TRBV7-9 and TRBJ2-2, with D unclear. The V end was cut by 5 bases, the J end by 9 bases, with 13 bases between. The CDR3 has 13 residues. Germline loops: CDR1 SEHNR, CDR2 FQNEAQ (reference sequence). The CDR3 bases are TGTGCCAGCAGCCCAAAAGGTGGGCGGGAGCTGTTTTTT. As protein: CASSPKGGRELFF.

V usage is TRBV5-1 and J usage is TRBJ2-2, with no clear D. With 1 base removed from V and 2 bases from J, the gap between germline ends came to 6 bases. Germline V gene lookup returns CDR1 SGHRS and CDR2 YFSETQ. There are 14 residues in the CDR3. CDR3 nucleotide sequence: TGCGCCAGCAGCTTGTCACAAAACACCGGGGAGCTGTTTTTT. Translated, it gives CASSLSQNTGELFF.

The chain links TRBV5-1 to TRBJ1-1; 7 bases fit TRBD1. CDR3 length: 16 residues. Germline V gives CDR1 SGHRS, CDR2 YFSETQ. V lost 4 bases to trimming and J lost 6 bases; unmatched junction nucleotides: 15. CDR3 residues: CASSQRQGRILSEAFF. As DNA, the CDR3 is TGCGCCAGCAGCCAGAGACAGGGTCGAATTCTCTCTGAAGCTTTCTTT.